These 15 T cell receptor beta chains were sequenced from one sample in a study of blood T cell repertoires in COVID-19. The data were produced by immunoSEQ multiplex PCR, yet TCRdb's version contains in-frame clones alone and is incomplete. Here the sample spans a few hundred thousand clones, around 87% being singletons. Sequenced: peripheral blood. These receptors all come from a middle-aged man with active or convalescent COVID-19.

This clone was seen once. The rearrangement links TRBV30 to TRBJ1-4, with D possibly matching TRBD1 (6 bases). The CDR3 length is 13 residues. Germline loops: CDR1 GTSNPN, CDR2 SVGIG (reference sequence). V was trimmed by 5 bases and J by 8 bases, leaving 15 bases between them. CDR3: CAWQWGLGEKLFF. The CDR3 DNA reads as TGTGCCTGGCAATGGGGGCTGGGGGAAAAACTGTTTTTT.

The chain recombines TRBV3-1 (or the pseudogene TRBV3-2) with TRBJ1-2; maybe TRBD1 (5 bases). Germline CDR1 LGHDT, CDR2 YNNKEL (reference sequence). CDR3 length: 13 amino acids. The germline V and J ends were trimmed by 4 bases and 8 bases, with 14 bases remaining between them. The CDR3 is CASSRAGEGGYTF. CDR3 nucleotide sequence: TGTGCCAGCAGCCGAGCGGGGGAAGGGGGCTACACCTTC.

CDR3 in amino acids: CASTVAGGRDTQYF. The CDR3 region has the DNA TGTGCCAGTACAGTAGCGGGGGGTAGGGATACGCAGTATTTT. This rearrangement joins TRBV19 to TRBJ2-3; 10 positions agree with TRBD2. Trimming removed 7 bases from V and 6 bases from J; junction bases left unmatched: 7. Germline values: CDR1 LNHDA, CDR2 SQIVND (reference sequence). This CDR3 spans 14 amino acids.

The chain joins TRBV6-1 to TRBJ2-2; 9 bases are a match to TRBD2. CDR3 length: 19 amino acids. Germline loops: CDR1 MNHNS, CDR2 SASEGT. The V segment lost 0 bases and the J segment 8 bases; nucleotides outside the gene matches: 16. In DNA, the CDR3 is TGTGCCAGCAGTGAAGCGCCGGTCCTAGCGGGAACTAAATTGGGGGAGCTGTTTTTT. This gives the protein CASSEAPVLAGTKLGELFF.

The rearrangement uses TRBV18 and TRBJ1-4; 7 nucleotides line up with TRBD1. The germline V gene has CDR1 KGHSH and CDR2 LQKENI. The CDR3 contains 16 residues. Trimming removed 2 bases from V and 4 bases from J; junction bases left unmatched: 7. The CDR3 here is CASSPWGQPNNEKLFF. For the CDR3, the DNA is TGTGCCAGCTCACCATGGGGACAGCCTAATAATGAAAAACTGTTTTTT.

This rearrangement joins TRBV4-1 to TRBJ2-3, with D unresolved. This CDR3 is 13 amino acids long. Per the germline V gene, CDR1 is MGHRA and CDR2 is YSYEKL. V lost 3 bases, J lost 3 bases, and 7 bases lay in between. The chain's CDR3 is CASSQAETDTQYF. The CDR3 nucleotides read TGCGCCAGCAGCCAGGCGGAAACAGATACGCAGTATTTT.

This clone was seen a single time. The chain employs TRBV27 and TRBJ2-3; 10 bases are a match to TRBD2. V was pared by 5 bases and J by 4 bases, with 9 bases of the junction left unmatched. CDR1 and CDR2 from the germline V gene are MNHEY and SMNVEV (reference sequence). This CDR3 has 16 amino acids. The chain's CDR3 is CASSPYTSGTSDTQYF. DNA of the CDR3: TGTGCCAGCAGTCCCTACACTAGCGGGACTTCAGATACGCAGTATTTT.

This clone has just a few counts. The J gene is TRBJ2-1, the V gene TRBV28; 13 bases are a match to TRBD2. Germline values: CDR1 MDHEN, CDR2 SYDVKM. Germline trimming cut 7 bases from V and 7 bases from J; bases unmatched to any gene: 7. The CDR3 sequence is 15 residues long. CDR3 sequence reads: CASTSLAGGLNEQFF. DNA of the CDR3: TGTGCCAGCACCTCACTAGCGGGAGGGCTGAATGAGCAGTTCTTC.

CDR3: CASSPPGNTQYF. CDR3 coding DNA: TGCGCCAGCAGCCCTCCCGGGAATACGCAGTATTTT. The chain couples TRBV4-1 to TRBJ2-3; tentative D call: TRBD2 (5 bases). The V end was cut by 4 bases, the J end by 7 bases, with 9 bases between. The CDR3 spans 12 residues. Germline CDR1 is MGHRA and CDR2 is YSYEKL.

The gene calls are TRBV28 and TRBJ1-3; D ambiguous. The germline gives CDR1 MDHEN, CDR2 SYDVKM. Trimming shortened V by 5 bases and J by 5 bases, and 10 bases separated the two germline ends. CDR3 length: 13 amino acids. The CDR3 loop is CASSEDERNTIYF. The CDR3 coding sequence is TGTGCCAGCAGTGAGGATGAGAGAAACACCATATATTTT.

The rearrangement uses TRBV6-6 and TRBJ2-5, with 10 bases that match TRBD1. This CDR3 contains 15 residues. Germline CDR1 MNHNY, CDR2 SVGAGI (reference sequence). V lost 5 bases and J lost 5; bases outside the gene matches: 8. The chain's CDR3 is CASSPEDRGLETQYF. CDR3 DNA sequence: TGTGCCAGCAGTCCCGAGGACAGGGGGTTGGAGACCCAGTACTTC.

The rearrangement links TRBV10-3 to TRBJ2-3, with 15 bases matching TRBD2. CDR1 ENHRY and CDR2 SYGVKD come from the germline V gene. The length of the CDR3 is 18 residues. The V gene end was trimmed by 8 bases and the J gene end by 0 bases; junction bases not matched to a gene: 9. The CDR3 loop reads CAIGGLAGGFSSTDTQYF. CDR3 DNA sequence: TGTGCCATCGGGGGACTAGCGGGGGGCTTCTCTAGCACAGATACGCAGTATTTT.

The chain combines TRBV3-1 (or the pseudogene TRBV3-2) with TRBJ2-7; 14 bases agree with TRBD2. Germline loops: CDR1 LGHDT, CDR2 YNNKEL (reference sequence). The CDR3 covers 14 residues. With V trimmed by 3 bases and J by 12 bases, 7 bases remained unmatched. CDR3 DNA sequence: TGTGCCAGCAGCCACGGGACTAGCGGGAGATCGTGGTACTTC. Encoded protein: CASSHGTSGRSWYF.

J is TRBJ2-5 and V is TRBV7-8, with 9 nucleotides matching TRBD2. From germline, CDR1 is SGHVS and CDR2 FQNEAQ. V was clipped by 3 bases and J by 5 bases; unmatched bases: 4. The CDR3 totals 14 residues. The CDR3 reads CASSLWTSDETQYF. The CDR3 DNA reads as TGTGCCAGCAGCTTGTGGACTAGCGACGAGACCCAGTACTTC.

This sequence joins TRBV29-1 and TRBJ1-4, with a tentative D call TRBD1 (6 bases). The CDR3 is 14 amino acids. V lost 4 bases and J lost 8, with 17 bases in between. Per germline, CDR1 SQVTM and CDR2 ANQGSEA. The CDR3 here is CSVAVQGSDEKLFF. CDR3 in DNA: TGCAGCGTTGCCGTACAGGGTTCGGACGAAAAACTGTTTTTT.